The 30 T cell receptor beta chains presented below share a single source sample, sequenced in a study of cytomegalovirus exposure and HLA in healthy donors. Primers: 60 Vbeta forward and 13 Jbeta reverse. Sequenced by immunoSEQ multiplex PCR; TCRdb stores in-frame clones only, minus some. The repertoire holds approximately 140,000 clones, with 82% as singletons. The sequenced material came from PBMCs. The receptors here all came from a man aged 18 to 29 in good health and CMV-seropositive.

The rearrangement joins TRBV7-9 to TRBJ2-1, with 7 bases that match TRBD2. Germline-derived CDR1 and CDR2 are SEHNR and FQNEAQ (reference sequence). This CDR3 has 18 residues. V lost 4 bases to trimming and J lost 6 bases; unmatched junction nucleotides: 18. The CDR3 DNA is TGTGCCAGCAGCTCTACTAGGGCTAGCGGAGGGGTTGGCAATGAGCAGTTCTTC. This codes for CASSSTRASGGVGNEQFF.

This chain joins TRBV19 and TRBJ1-1, with 7 bases matching TRBD1. J gave up 0 bases and V 6 bases, and 7 bases lay outside the gene matches. Germline V gene lookup returns CDR1 LNHDA and CDR2 SQIVND (reference sequence). The CDR3 has 15 amino acids. CDR3: CASRTEGAVNTEAFF. CDR3 DNA: TGTGCCAGTAGGACCGAGGGGGCCGTGAACACTGAAGCTTTCTTT.

The gene calls are TRBV15 and TRBJ2-6, with 8 bases fitting TRBD1. This CDR3 has 17 residues. With V trimmed by 6 bases and J by 0 bases, 7 bases remained unmatched. From germline, CDR1 is LNHNV and CDR2 YYDKDF (reference sequence). The CDR3 region is CATSPQGALSGANVLTF. Written as DNA, the CDR3 is TGTGCCACCAGTCCGCAGGGGGCCCTCTCTGGGGCCAACGTCCTGACTTTC.

V usage is TRBV2 and J usage is TRBJ1-2, with 7 nucleotides matching TRBD1. The CDR3 is made up of 14 amino acids. In germline, CDR1 is SNHLY, CDR2 FYNNEI. Trimming took 2 bases from V and 7 from J; bases not matched to a gene: 7. The CDR3 sequence is CASSEWKQGTGYTF. The CDR3 nucleotides are TGTGCCAGCAGTGAATGGAAACAGGGGACTGGCTACACCTTC. Combining the CDR3 with reference TRBV2 and TRBJ1-2 gives the whole variable domain EPEVTQTPSHQVTQMGQEVILRCVPISNHLYFYWYRQILGQKVEFLVSFYNNEISEKSEIFDDQFSVERPDGSNFTLKIRSTKLEDSAMYFCASSEWKQGTGYTFGSGTRLTVV.

This chain joins TRBV27 and TRBJ2-2; tentative D call: TRBD1 (6 bases). Deletions cut 4 bases from V and 7 bases from J, with 13 bases between. Germline V gives CDR1 MNHEY, CDR2 SMNVEV (reference sequence). This CDR3 region has 14 residues. The CDR3 sequence is CASSYQGKGGELFF. The CDR3 DNA is TGTGCCAGCAGTTACCAGGGGAAGGGCGGGGAGCTGTTTTTT.

The V call is TRBV28, the J call TRBJ1-5, with a weak D call TRBD1 (5 bases). This CDR3 has 17 amino acids. From germline, CDR1 is MDHEN and CDR2 SYDVKM. V was pared by 7 bases and J by 0 bases, with 19 bases between. The DNA of the CDR3 is TGTGCCAGCAAAGTCAGGGTAGCTTCGAATAGCAATCAGCCCCAGCATTTT. This encodes CASKVRVASNSNQPQHF.

This clone has just a few counts. The chain carries TRBV7-9 and TRBJ1-1, with TRBD1 identical over 11 bases. Germline CDR1 is SEHNR and CDR2 is FQNEAQ (reference sequence). V was clipped by 4 bases and J by 1 base; unmatched bases: 11. The CDR3 spans 18 residues. CDR3 residues: CASSSPLGQGARNTEAFF. The CDR3 DNA follows: TGTGCCAGCAGCTCCCCCTTAGGACAGGGGGCTCGGAACACTGAAGCTTTCTTT.

The chain joins TRBV2 to TRBJ2-1; no reliable D call. V lost 6 bases, J lost 2 bases, and 17 bases lay in between. Germline lookup yields CDR1 SNHLY and CDR2 FYNNEI. This CDR3 region has 16 residues. The CDR3: CASSGFRHDTYNEQFF. Written as DNA, the CDR3 is TGTGCCAGCAGCGGCTTTCGACACGACACCTACAATGAGCAGTTCTTC.

The chain recombines TRBV9 with TRBJ1-1; D unclear. This CDR3 is 13 amino acids long. Germline V gene data show CDR1 as SGDLS and CDR2 as YYNGEE. Between the trimmed V and J ends, which lost 3 bases and 0 bases, there was a span of 6 bases. This CDR3 reads CASSARLNTEAFF. The DNA of the CDR3 is TGTGCCAGCAGCGCGAGATTGAACACTGAAGCTTTCTTT.

The chain recombines TRBV6-1 with TRBJ2-2, with D uncertain. This CDR3 region has 15 residues. The germline V gene has CDR1 MNHNS and CDR2 SASEGT. The V end was cut by 11 bases, the J end by 0 bases, with 16 bases between. Here the CDR3 reads CALLLRPSNTGELFF. The DNA for the CDR3 is TGTGCCCTCCTTCTGCGGCCCTCGAACACCGGGGAGCTGTTTTTT.

This clone was counted only a few times. The chain is built from TRBV6-1 and TRBJ1-1; 7 positions agree with TRBD1. The V gene's germline CDR1 is MNHNS and CDR2 SASEGT. V shed 9 bases and J 1 base; nucleotides not matched to a gene: 8. The CDR3 has 14 residues. CDR3 bases: TGTGCCAGTGAACCGGGACAGCAGAACACTGAAGCTTTCTTT. Translating it yields CASEPGQQNTEAFF.

The J gene is TRBJ2-1, the V gene TRBV2; 7 bases agree with TRBD2. The junction had 8 bases not matched to a gene; V was cut back by 2 bases and J by 7 bases. This CDR3 region has 15 residues. Germline values: CDR1 SNHLY, CDR2 FYNNEI. CDR3 sequence reads: CASSELERGGNEQFF. The CDR3 DNA reads TGTGCCAGCAGTGAATTAGAGCGGGGAGGGAATGAGCAGTTCTTC.

The rearrangement joins TRBV5-6 to TRBJ2-3; a weak D match, TRBD2 (5 bases). The V gene's germline CDR1 is SGHDT and CDR2 YYEEEE. The CDR3 loop spans 17 amino acids. V lost 0 bases to trimming and J lost 2 bases, with 16 bases between them. The CDR3 bases are TGTGCCAGCAGCTTGGTTCGGTCCCGGACTTTCACAGATACGCAGTATTTT. Translated, it gives CASSLVRSRTFTDTQYF.

The chain links TRBV30 to TRBJ2-3; no clear D gene. Germline CDR1 GTSNPN, CDR2 SVGIG (reference sequence). This CDR3 has 9 residues. As DNA, the CDR3 is TGTGCTTACGGTAATACGCAGTATTTT. As protein: CAYGNTQYF.

The rearrangement joins TRBV5-1 to TRBJ2-3; 7 bases fit TRBD1. Germline V gives CDR1 SGHRS, CDR2 YFSETQ. The CDR3 runs to 14 residues. V shed 6 bases and J 5 bases; nucleotides not matched to a gene: 9. CDR3 region: CASKRDRDKDTQYF. CDR3 in DNA: TGCGCCAGCAAACGAGACAGGGATAAAGATACGCAGTATTTT.

V is TRBV19 and J is TRBJ1-1; no reliable D call. The V gene lost 3 bases and the J gene lost 2 bases, with 10 bases spanning the gap. The CDR3 extends over 14 amino acids. Germline loops: CDR1 LNHDA, CDR2 SQIVND (reference sequence). The CDR3, as DNA: TGTGCCAGTAGTATGTGGACGGGAAACACTGAAGCTTTCTTT. This translates into CASSMWTGNTEAFF.

The chain is built from TRBV19 and TRBJ2-7; 7 nucleotides agree with TRBD1. The CDR3 extends over 15 amino acids. The junction had 4 bases not matched to a gene; V was cut back by 1 base and J by 1 base. CDR1 and CDR2 (germline): LNHDA, SQIVND (reference sequence). CDR3 protein: CASSIGGQLSYEQYF. CDR3 bases: TGTGCCAGTAGTATAGGGGGACAGCTATCCTACGAGCAGTACTTC.

This clone was observed once. The chain combines TRBV21-1 with TRBJ1-1; no DNA check was done on the table's D call, TRBD1. TRBV21-1 is a pseudogene segment. This CDR3 spans 15 amino acids. This CDR3 is CASSKSRTGDTEAFF. The DNA of the CDR3 is TGTGCCAGCAGCAAATCCCGGACAGGCGACACTGAAGCTTTCTTT.

The rearrangement uses TRBV7-9 and TRBJ2-7, with 7 bases that match TRBD2. J lost 0 bases, V lost 3 bases, and 5 bases had no gene match. This CDR3 is 15 amino acids long. Germline V gives CDR1 SEHNR, CDR2 FQNEAQ (reference sequence). The CDR3 DNA reads TGTGCCAGCAGCTTGAGCGGCGGGAGCTCCTACGAGCAGTACTTC. Its translation: CASSLSGGSSYEQYF.

V gene TRBV28 combines with J gene TRBJ2-7; 8 nucleotides agree with TRBD2. Germline CDR1 reads MDHEN; CDR2 reads SYDVKM. The CDR3 length is 15 residues. Unmatched junction bases numbered 11, after V lost 6 bases and J lost 4 bases. In nucleotides, the CDR3 is TGTGCCAGCAGAGTCTTTAGCGGGATCGGTTACGAGCAGTACTTC. It codes for CASRVFSGIGYEQYF.

The chain employs TRBV25-1 and TRBJ1-2; D unresolved. In germline, CDR1 is MGHDK, CDR2 SYGVNS. Trimming shortened V by 1 base and J by 2 bases, and 8 bases separated the two germline ends. The CDR3 totals 14 residues. CDR3 coding DNA: TGTGCCAGCAGTGAATCCCCACGGAACTATGGCTACACCTTC. The encoded protein is CASSESPRNYGYTF.

The chain couples TRBV18 to TRBJ1-2; D call uncertain. Germline V lookup: CDR1 KGHSH, CDR2 LQKENI. V lost 2 bases and J 3 bases, leaving 7 bases between the germline ends. The CDR3 contains 13 residues. The CDR3 is CASSPGRDYGYTF. In DNA, the CDR3 is TGTGCCAGCTCACCAGGGAGGGACTATGGCTACACCTTC.

This chain links TRBV27 with TRBJ2-7; TRBD2 aligns across 7 bases. CDR1 and CDR2 (germline): MNHEY, SMNVEV (reference sequence). The CDR3 consists of 13 residues. The J segment lost 4 bases and the V segment lost 3 bases, leaving 3 bases of the junction unmatched. The CDR3 here is CASSFGRWYEQYF. CDR3 sequence (DNA): TGTGCCAGCAGTTTCGGGAGGTGGTACGAGCAGTACTTC.

The chain is built from TRBV6-6 and TRBJ2-1; D uncertain. CDR1 MNHNY and CDR2 SVGAGI come from the germline V gene (reference sequence). The CDR3 length is 14 residues. The germline V and J ends were trimmed by 4 bases and 0 bases, with 7 bases remaining between them. This CDR3 reads CASSSVSSYNEQFF. CDR3 nucleotides: TGTGCCAGCAGTTCAGTAAGCTCCTACAATGAGCAGTTCTTC.

A single count supports this clone. The V call is TRBV6-5, the J call TRBJ2-6; unclear D gene. The V gene's germline CDR1 is MNHEY and CDR2 SVGAGI. Trimming cost V 6 bases and J 0 bases, with 6 bases left between them. The CDR3 consists of 14 residues. The DNA of the CDR3 is TGTGCCAGCAGACCCAGCTCTGGGGCCAACGTCCTGACTTTC. Protein: CASRPSSGANVLTF.

Regarding this clone: The sample contains more than one DNA sequence encoding this CDR3. The rearrangement joins TRBV28 to TRBJ1-5; D is unresolved. CDR1 is MDHEN, CDR2 SYDVKM, per germline. This CDR3 region has 12 residues. Trimming took off 5 bases at V and 4 bases at J, with 6 bases between the two ends. CDR3 amino acids: CASSPSNQPQHF. In DNA form, the CDR3 reads TGTGCCAGCAGTCCCAGTAATCAGCCCCAGCATTTT.

The gene calls are TRBV5-6 and TRBJ1-1; D ambiguous. Germline loops: CDR1 SGHDT, CDR2 YYEEEE. V was clipped by 4 bases and J by 3 bases, with 10 bases between them. The CDR3 is 13 amino acids. The CDR3 bases are TGTGCCAGCAGCCTCGACGGGGACACTGAAGCTTTCTTT. This gives the protein CASSLDGDTEAFF.

The chain links TRBV5-1 to TRBJ2-5, with 10 bases fitting TRBD2. TRBJ2-7 matches the DNA end more closely, so the J call is doubtful. The CDR3 extends over 16 amino acids. Germline V gene data show CDR1 as SGHRS and CDR2 as YFSETQ. CDR3 DNA: TGCGCCAGCAGCTTGGGTAGGACTAGCGGAAAGAGCGAGCAGTACTTC. Its translation is CASSLGRTSGKSEQYF.

The chain combines TRBV25-1 with TRBJ2-3, with 10 bases that match TRBD2. Per the germline V gene, CDR1 is MGHDK and CDR2 is SYGVNS. The CDR3 is 15 residues long. V dropped 4 bases and J dropped 5; count of bases not matched to a gene: 6. CDR3 DNA: TGTGCCAGCAGTGGGCTAGCGGGAGTAGGAGATACGCAGTATTTT. Amino acid sequence: CASSGLAGVGDTQYF. The whole variable domain, remainder taken from reference TRBV25-1 and TRBJ2-3, is EADIYQTPRYLVIGTGKKITLECSQTMGHDKMYWYQQDPGMELHLIHYSYGVNSTEKGDLSSESTVSRIRTEHFPLTLESARPSHTSQYLCASSGLAGVGDTQYFGPGTRLTVL.

V and J are TRBV6-1 and TRBJ2-7; 7 bases line up with TRBD2. CDR3 size: 16 residues. V trimming: 3 bases; J trimming: 0 bases; junction bases outside the gene matches: 8. Germline V gives CDR1 MNHNS, CDR2 SASEGT. For the CDR3, the DNA is TGTGCCAGCAGTGACTTCCCGGGGGGAAGCTCCTACGAGCAGTACTTC. Translation gives CASSDFPGGSSYEQYF.